These 15 T cell receptor beta chains came from one sample sequenced in a study of blood T cell repertoires in COVID-19. Method: immunoSEQ multiplex PCR; TCRdb's copy keeps in-frame clones and lacks some. The profile shows about 74,000 clones, more than 90% of them singletons. Sequences were obtained from peripheral blood. Receptors originate from a human donor in a cohort sampled during active COVID-19.

This chain joins TRBV10-2 and TRBJ2-1, with 9 nucleotides matching TRBD2. The CDR3 covers 15 residues. Germline V lookup: CDR1 WSHSY, CDR2 SAAADI. Losses at the gene ends were 7 bases for V and 1 base for J; bases not matched to a gene: 5. CDR3 region: CASTGLALSYNEQFF. The DNA of the CDR3 is TGCGCCAGCACCGGACTAGCGTTGTCCTACAATGAGCAGTTCTTC.

V usage is TRBV18 and J usage is TRBJ2-1; TRBD2 aligns across 10 bases. The CDR3 loop spans 14 amino acids. V shed 10 bases and J 6 bases; nucleotides not matched to a gene: 9. Per germline, CDR1 KGHSH and CDR2 LQKENI. The CDR3 sequence: CATTTGLAANEQFF. The CDR3 region has the DNA TGTGCCACCACCACCGGACTAGCGGCCAATGAGCAGTTCTTC.

The chain combines TRBV6-2 or TRBV6-3 with TRBJ1-4; TRBD1 matches at 7 bases. The trim removed 6 bases at V and 8 bases at J, leaving 9 bases unmatched. The CDR3 runs 14 residues. In germline, CDR1 is MNHEY, CDR2 SVGEGT. In nucleotides, the CDR3 is TGTGCCAGCAGCCCCCTCGGACAGGAAGAAAAACTGTTTTTT. Its translation: CASSPLGQEEKLFF.

This clone was found once. The V call is TRBV29-1, the J call TRBJ2-3; D is undetermined. V lost 7 bases and J 2 bases, leaving 10 bases between the germline ends. CDR3 length: 12 residues. Germline V lookup: CDR1 SQVTM, CDR2 ANQGSEA. CDR3 sequence: CSAETLTDTQYF. CDR3 coding DNA: TGCAGCGCTGAGACACTCACAGATACGCAGTATTTT.

This rearrangement joins TRBV3-1 (or the pseudogene TRBV3-2) to TRBJ2-1; D is undetermined. Germline V CDR1 and CDR2: LGHDT, YNNKEL (reference sequence). The CDR3 sequence is 13 residues long. The ends were cut back, 0 bases at V and 10 bases at J, with 10 bases in the middle. The CDR3 loop reads CASSQDRSREQFF. The CDR3 region has the DNA TGTGCCAGCAGCCAAGATCGGAGCAGAGAGCAGTTCTTC.

This chain uses TRBV19 with TRBJ2-1; 7 positions agree with TRBD1. The V gene end was trimmed by 5 bases and the J gene end by 7 bases; junction bases not matched to a gene: 14. The CDR3 contains 16 residues. Germline-derived CDR1 and CDR2 are LNHDA and SQIVND (reference sequence). The CDR3 loop is CASSVSGQPTFNEQFF. The CDR3 DNA reads as TGTGCCAGTAGTGTATCGGGACAGCCCACATTTAATGAGCAGTTCTTC.

The gene calls are TRBV7-9 and TRBJ2-2; TRBD2 is a possible D gene (7 bases). V was trimmed by 5 bases and J by 4 bases, leaving 17 bases between them. Germline V gene lookup returns CDR1 SEHNR and CDR2 FQNEAQ (reference sequence). This CDR3 region has 16 residues. Here the CDR3 DNA reads TGTGCCAGCAGCGACGGCGGGGGCCCGGGCACCGGGGAGCTGTTTTTT. Protein sequence: CASSDGGGPGTGELFF.

In this sample, this clone turned up a few times. The CDR3 nucleotides are TGTGCCATCAGTGGTTATAGCGGGAGGGCGAGTGATGAGCAGTTCTTC. Amino acid sequence: CAISGYSGRASDEQFF. This chain uses TRBV10-3 with TRBJ2-1; 11 bases match TRBD2. Trimming cost V 4 bases and J 8 bases; bases outside gene matches: 10. Germline V gene sequence: CDR1 ENHRY, CDR2 SYGVKD. The CDR3 loop spans 16 amino acids.

The chain carries TRBV7-9 and TRBJ2-7; 11 bases map to TRBD2. Germline CDR1 SEHNR, CDR2 FQNEAQ (reference sequence). The CDR3 totals 16 residues. The V segment lost 0 bases and the J segment 5 bases; nucleotides outside the gene matches: 6. The CDR3, as DNA: TGTGCCAGCAGCTTAGCGTGGGTAGCGGGAGGGGACGAGCAGTACTTC. It is translated as CASSLAWVAGGDEQYF.

The chain joins TRBV5-1 to TRBJ1-1; 7 bases are a match to TRBD1. Germline V lookup: CDR1 SGHRS, CDR2 YFSETQ. CDR3 size: 13 residues. V shed 2 bases and J 6 bases; nucleotides not matched to a gene: 4. The CDR3 is CASSFRQGAEAFF. The CDR3 DNA follows: TGCGCCAGCAGCTTCCGCCAGGGGGCTGAAGCTTTCTTT.

J is TRBJ2-7 and V is TRBV1; TRBD2 is the table's D call and was not checked against the DNA. TRBV1 is given as a pseudogene. The CDR3 runs 14 residues. The CDR3, as DNA: TGCACCAGCAGCGATAGCGAGAGGCGGGTGGAGCAGTACTTC. Amino acids: CTSSDSERRVEQYF.

The rearrangement joins TRBV14 to TRBJ1-2; no clear D. Germline lookup yields CDR1 SGHDN and CDR2 FVKESK. V was shortened by 1 base and J by 4 bases, with 4 bases between the two germline ends. The CDR3 consists of 12 residues. The CDR3 DNA reads as TGTGCCAGCAGCCAAGCAGGCTATGGCTACACCTTC. Amino acids: CASSQAGYGYTF.

The chain links TRBV7-8 to TRBJ1-2; D may be TRBD1 (5 bases). Trimming removed 3 bases at V and 7 bases at J, with 12 bases between. CDR3 length equals 13 residues. CDR1 is SGHVS, CDR2 FQNEAQ, per germline. The CDR3, as DNA: TGTGCCAGCAGCTTCTGGGGGGAGGCTGGCTACACCTTC. Translated: CASSFWGEAGYTF. Full variable domain (outside the CDR3, taken from reference TRBV7-8 and TRBJ1-2): GAGVSQSPRYKVAKRGQDVALRCDPISGHVSLFWYQQALGQGPEFLTYFQNEAQLDKSGLPSDRFFAERPEGSVSTLKIQRTQQEDSAVYLCASSFWGEAGYTFGSGTRLTVV.

The genes are TRBV7-8 and TRBJ2-3; D unresolved. This CDR3 has 13 amino acids. The V gene lost 5 bases and the J gene lost 3 bases, with 9 bases spanning the gap. In germline, CDR1 is SGHVS, CDR2 FQNEAQ. CDR3 sequence: CASSGLWTDTQYF. CDR3 DNA sequence: TGTGCCAGCAGCGGTCTATGGACAGATACGCAGTATTTT.

The CDR3 protein is CASSPIAGGDYEQYF. For the CDR3, the DNA is TGTGCCAGCAGCCCAATAGCGGGTGGGGACTACGAGCAGTACTTC. This chain joins TRBV7-2 and TRBJ2-7; 7 bases map to TRBD2. The CDR3 length is 15 residues. Trimming at V came to 5 bases and at J to 3 bases, leaving 10 bases not matched to a gene. Germline CDR1 and CDR2: SGHTA and FQGNSA.